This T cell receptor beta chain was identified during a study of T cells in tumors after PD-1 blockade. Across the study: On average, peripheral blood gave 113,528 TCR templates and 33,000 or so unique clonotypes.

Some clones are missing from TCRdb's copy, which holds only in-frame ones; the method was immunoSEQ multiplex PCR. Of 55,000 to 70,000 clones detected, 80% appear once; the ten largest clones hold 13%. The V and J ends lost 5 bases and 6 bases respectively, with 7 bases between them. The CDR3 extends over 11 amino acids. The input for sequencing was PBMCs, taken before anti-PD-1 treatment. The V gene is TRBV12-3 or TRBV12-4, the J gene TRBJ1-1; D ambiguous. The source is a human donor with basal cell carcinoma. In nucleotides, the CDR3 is TGTGCCAGCAGTAGGGTGGCTGAAGCTTTCTTT. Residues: CASSRVAEAFF.